These 10 T cell receptor beta chains were sequenced from one sample in a study of glioma-infiltrating T cells. TCR alpha and beta CDR3 regions were amplified from RNA using iRepertoire nested multiplex PCR. TCRdb reanalysed the multiplex PCR reads using MiXCR and keeps one entry per CDR3 protein. The table has approximately 120,000 distinct CDR3 sequences, roughly 24% seen once. Input material: glioma tissue, nonneoplastic brain tissue, or PBMCs (not recorded which). Receptors were obtained from a human donor with low-grade glioma or glioblastoma, undergoing nonglioma brain surgery, or in good health (not recorded which).

This clonotype has ten or more counts. V and J are TRBV6-1 and TRBJ2-6; D remains unclear. The V end was cut by 6 bases, the J end by 2 bases, with 17 bases between. This CDR3 is 17 amino acids long. Germline-derived CDR1 and CDR2 are MNHNS and SASEGT. The CDR3 loop reads CASRIMAGRTGANVLTF. CDR3 sequence (DNA): TGTGCCAGCAGGATTATGGCAGGCCGGACTGGGGCCAACGTCCTGACTTTC.

The V gene is TRBV29-1, the J gene TRBJ2-1; 9 bases fit TRBD2. Germline CDR1 reads SQVTM; CDR2 reads ANQGSEA. V was clipped by 6 bases and J by 6 bases; unmatched bases: 9. This CDR3 comprises 14 residues. For the CDR3, the DNA is TGCAGCGTGTATGCTAGCGGGAATCTCAATGAGCAGTTCTTC. This gives the protein CSVYASGNLNEQFF.

CDR3 in DNA: TGTGCCAGCTCCGGCACTGGGGATCTCCTTCGGGACGAGCAGTACTTC. Its protein is CASSGTGDLLRDEQYF. J is TRBJ2-7 and V is TRBV18, with D uncertain. This CDR3 is built from 16 residues. The V gene lost 6 bases and the J gene lost 5 bases, with 23 bases spanning the gap. CDR1 is KGHSH and CDR2 is LQKENI in the germline V gene.

The chain carries TRBV29-1 and TRBJ1-5; D is ambiguous. V lost 4 bases and J lost 1, with 8 bases in between. Germline V CDR1 and CDR2: SQVTM, ANQGSEA. CDR3 length equals 13 residues. CDR3 coding DNA: TGCAGCGTTGGGGTTGAAAGCAATCAGCCCCAGCATTTT. It translates to CSVGVESNQPQHF.

This clonotype was observed many times. The chain carries TRBV4-1 and TRBJ2-2, with unresolved D. This CDR3 region has 13 residues. Trimming left V 3 bases short and J 2 bases short, with 4 bases between. Germline CDR1 is MGHRA and CDR2 is YSYEKL. CDR3 in amino acids: CASSQSNTGELFF. In DNA, the CDR3 is TGCGCCAGCAGCCAGAGTAACACCGGGGAGCTGTTTTTT.

At least ten counts were recorded for this clonotype. V gene TRBV25-1 combines with J gene TRBJ2-1, with 11 bases aligning to TRBD2. The germline gives CDR1 MGHDK, CDR2 SYGVNS. CDR3 length: 13 amino acids. The ends lost 10 bases at V and 6 bases at J; junction bases unmatched: 5. The CDR3 is CATDSGRGNEQFF. For the CDR3, the DNA is TGTGCCACCGATAGCGGGAGGGGCAATGAGCAGTTCTTC.

The sample holds many counts of this clonotype. The rearrangement uses TRBV12-3 or TRBV12-4 and TRBJ2-3; the match to TRBD2 covers 8 bases. The V and J ends lost 4 bases and 0 bases, in that order; junction bases with no gene match: 6. CDR3 length: 16 amino acids. As DNA, the CDR3 is TGTGCCAGCAGTTCGGCTAGCGGGTACAGCACAGATACGCAGTATTTT. Its translation: CASSSASGYSTDTQYF.

Ten or more counts support this clonotype. This rearrangement joins TRBV28 to TRBJ2-3; no firm D call. The CDR3 runs 14 residues. Germline loops: CDR1 MDHEN, CDR2 SYDVKM. Trimming left V 5 bases short and J 7 bases short, with 16 bases between. The CDR3 coding sequence is TGTGCCAGCAGTCCTATTCCCCAAGGGCATACGCAGTATTTT. As protein: CASSPIPQGHTQYF.

The count of this clonotype is one. The junction departs from the called germline gene at one end, perhaps through a read error. The genes are TRBV29-1 and TRBJ2-7; TRBD1 is a possible D gene (5 bases). In germline, CDR1 is SQVTM, CDR2 ANQGSEA. The CDR3 totals 15 residues. CDR3 sequence: CRVEYPDSSPYEQYF. For the CDR3, the DNA is TGCAGAGTTGAGTACCCCGACAGTAGTCCCTACGAGCAGTACTTC.

The genes are TRBV4-2 and TRBJ2-3, with TRBD2 matching over 12 bases. The CDR3 spans 16 residues. Looked up from germline, CDR1 is LGHNA and CDR2 is YNFKEQ. V lost 4 bases to trimming and J lost 2 bases; unmatched junction nucleotides: 4. The CDR3 DNA reads as TGTGCCAGCAGCCTTCGGACTAGCGGGGCCACAGATACGCAGTATTTT. Protein product: CASSLRTSGATDTQYF.